What follows are 11 T cell receptor beta chains derived from one specimen sequenced in a study of response to subunit inactivated influenza vaccine. Via MiXCR, TCRdb re-called the RT-PCR reads, giving one row per CDR3 protein. Counted here are around 190,000 distinct CDR3 sequences, roughly an eighth occurring once; the ten biggest clones make up 26%. The source material was CD8+ T cells sorted from PBMCs, sampled approximately 5 days after vaccination. The receptors were sampled from a middle-aged man who received an inactivated influenza vaccine.

The chain joins TRBV7-9 to TRBJ1-2, with a tentative D call TRBD1 (6 bases). This CDR3 has 15 residues. Germline assignment: CDR1 SEHNR and CDR2 FQNEAQ (reference sequence). Trimming pared 3 bases from V and 4 bases from J, leaving 15 bases between. CDR3 DNA sequence: TGTGCCAGCAGCTTGGAGGGGGTCCTTGTCTATGGCTACACCTTC. This codes for CASSLEGVLVYGYTF.

This clonotype came up a few times. The gene calls are TRBV6-5 and TRBJ2-7, with 8 bases matching TRBD2. Trimming at V came to 5 bases and at J to 4 bases, leaving 10 bases not matched to a gene. This CDR3 is built from 15 residues. Germline CDR1 and CDR2: MNHEY and SVGAGI. CDR3 bases: TGTGCCAGCAGTACCCGAGCGGGGGAGATTTACGAGCAGTACTTC. Encoded protein: CASSTRAGEIYEQYF.

This clonotype was detected only a few times. V usage is TRBV6-5 and J usage is TRBJ1-5; TRBD1 aligns across 7 bases. The CDR3 has 16 residues. The germline CDR1 and CDR2 sequences are MNHEY and SVGAGI. V gave up 2 bases and J gave up 0 bases; unmatched junction bases: 4. For the CDR3, the DNA is TGTGCCAGCAGTTACGGGGGGACAGATAGCAATCAGCCCCAGCATTTT. The encoded protein is CASSYGGTDSNQPQHF.

This sequence joins TRBV2 and TRBJ1-6; possibly TRBD1 for D (5 bases). This CDR3 region has 12 residues. Germline V gives CDR1 SNHLY, CDR2 FYNNEI. Trimming cost V 8 bases and J 7 bases, with 9 bases left between them. This CDR3 reads CASHGTNSPLHF. In DNA form, the CDR3 reads TGTGCCAGCCACGGGACCAATTCACCCCTCCACTTT.

Only a few counts were recorded for this clonotype. The V gene is TRBV29-1, the J gene TRBJ1-2; 9 bases match TRBD1. This CDR3 has 14 amino acids. V dropped 0 bases and J dropped 4; count of bases not matched to a gene: 3. Germline lookup yields CDR1 SQVTM and CDR2 ANQGSEA. CDR3 protein: CSVEEETGGYGYTF. As DNA, the CDR3 is TGCAGCGTTGAAGAAGAGACAGGGGGCTATGGCTACACCTTC.

The chain recombines TRBV27 with TRBJ2-7; unclear D gene. The germline V gene has CDR1 MNHEY and CDR2 SMNVEV (reference sequence). This CDR3 is built from 14 residues. Trimming took 2 bases from V and 6 from J, leaving 14 bases between them. This chain's CDR3 is CASSLTNAPGEQYF. CDR3 sequence (DNA): TGTGCCAGCAGTTTAACGAACGCTCCAGGCGAGCAGTACTTC.

This chain links TRBV29-1 with TRBJ2-1; tentatively, D is TRBD1 (5 bases). Looked up from germline, CDR1 is SQVTM and CDR2 is ANQGSEA. Trimming took off 2 bases at V and 9 bases at J, with 11 bases between the two ends. The CDR3 has 12 residues. The CDR3, as DNA: TGCAGCGTTGAACAGCTTGGGGCTGAGCAGTTCTTC. This gives the protein CSVEQLGAEQFF.

The chain uses TRBV4-3 and TRBJ2-3, with 9 bases that match TRBD2. Germline values: CDR1 LGHNA, CDR2 YSLEER. This CDR3 has 15 amino acids. With 3 bases clipped from V and 4 bases from J, the junction kept 5 bases outside the gene matches. CDR3 in amino acids: CASSQIAGVADTQYF. CDR3 DNA: TGCGCCAGCAGCCAGATAGCGGGAGTAGCAGATACGCAGTATTTT.

In this sample, this clonotype turned up many times. This chain connects TRBV6-2 or TRBV6-3 to TRBJ2-1; D remains ambiguous. CDR3 length equals 12 residues. Germline CDR1 reads MNHEY; CDR2 reads SVGEGT. V dropped 4 bases and J dropped 6 bases, with 7 bases sitting between them. CDR3 DNA sequence: TGTGCCAGCAGTTCCCGACTCAATGAGCAGTTCTTC. Protein sequence: CASSSRLNEQFF.

Only a few counts were recorded for this clonotype. The gene calls are TRBV15 and TRBJ2-1; weak D call: TRBD1 (6 bases). This CDR3 has 15 amino acids. V was pared by 6 bases and J by 3 bases, with 15 bases between. Per the germline V gene, CDR1 is LNHNV and CDR2 is YYDKDF (reference sequence). CDR3 amino acids: CATRAGTSVYNEQFF. CDR3 nucleotide sequence: TGTGCCACCAGGGCCGGGACATCCGTCTACAATGAGCAGTTCTTC.

The sample holds a few counts of this clonotype. The genes are TRBV4-3 and TRBJ2-3; no firm D call. The germline V gene encodes CDR1 LGHNA and CDR2 YSLEER. V lost 0 bases to trimming and J lost 0 bases, with 10 bases between them. The CDR3 has 16 amino acids. The CDR3 is CASSQDRGPSTDTQYF. CDR3 in DNA: TGCGCCAGCAGCCAAGATCGAGGTCCCAGCACAGATACGCAGTATTTT.